Below, 3 T cell receptor beta chains from the same sample are listed, as sequenced in a study of T cell responses to AZD1222 COVID-19 vaccine. The table came from immunoSEQ multiplex PCR; TCRdb's copy has only in-frame clones and leaves some out. The sample contains 150,000 to 200,000 clones, roughly nine tenths of which appear only once. The material sequenced was peripheral blood, taken 28 days after the second AZD1222 dose. These receptors came from an adult who received the AZD1222 COVID-19 vaccine.

The V and J genes are TRBV6-6 and TRBJ1-1; 7 bases line up with TRBD1. CDR1 is MNHNY and CDR2 is SVGAGI in the germline V gene (reference sequence). V was clipped by 7 bases and J by 7 bases; unmatched bases: 3. This CDR3 comprises 11 residues. CDR3 sequence reads: CASNNRGEAFF. CDR3 in DNA: TGTGCCAGCAACAACAGGGGTGAAGCTTTCTTT.

This clone was counted once. The J gene is TRBJ1-2, the V gene TRBV7-9; no firm D call. The CDR3 loop spans 14 amino acids. Deletions cut 5 bases from V and 6 bases from J, with 16 bases between. From germline, CDR1 is SEHNR and CDR2 FQNEAQ (reference sequence). In nucleotides, the CDR3 is TGTGCCAGCAGCCCTCCCCCCCGGCAGGATGGCTACACCTTC. This codes for CASSPPPRQDGYTF.

The chain recombines TRBV5-4 with TRBJ2-2; no clear D gene. Per the germline V gene, CDR1 is SGHNT and CDR2 is YYREEE (reference sequence). The V and J ends lost 6 bases and 0 bases respectively, with 3 bases between them. The CDR3 length is 12 residues. For the CDR3, the DNA is TGTGCCAGCACGGCGAACACCGGGGAGCTGTTTTTT. It yields the protein CASTANTGELFF.